The clone carrying this T cell receptor (beta chain) was detected ten times or more. Antigen: not known. This entry belongs to a study of early T cells in non-severe SARS-CoV-2 infection. For the study at large: Chains were not paired, and sequencing was done on bulk RNA from unsorted whole blood. Notes on the study in general: Database matching using VDJdb favored anti-spike CD8 responses, with private and CD4 specificities left missing.

The protocol attached unique molecular identifiers to individual cDNA molecules. TCRdb analysed the 5' RACE reads with MiXCR anew, one entry per CDR3 protein. Of about 63,000 distinct CDR3 sequences in the sample, over 10% were seen once. V shed 2 bases and J shed 0 bases, with 5 bases lying between them. Per germline, CDR1 MNHNY and CDR2 SVGAGI (reference sequence). The CDR3 loop spans 14 amino acids. The V gene is TRBV6-6, the J gene TRBJ1-3; D gene uncertain. The receptor's source is an adult who was a healthcare worker with PCR-confirmed SARS-CoV-2 infection or an uninfected control (not recorded which). The sample consisted of whole blood. Written as DNA, the CDR3 is TGTGCCAGCAGTTACGACAACTCTGGAAACACCATATATTTT. As protein: CASSYDNSGNTIYF.